These 20 T cell receptor beta chains were sequenced from one sample in a study of blood T cell repertoires in COVID-19. Some clones are missing from TCRdb's copy, which holds only in-frame ones; the method was immunoSEQ multiplex PCR. In the table there are a few hundred thousand clones, roughly four fifths of which are singletons. The specimen sequenced was PBMCs or T cells enriched from blood (not recorded which). These TCRs come from a woman in her forties or fifties who had recovered from COVID-19.

The chain recombines TRBV11-3 with TRBJ2-2, with TRBD1 identical over 10 bases. This CDR3 comprises 16 residues. V dropped 4 bases and J dropped 4; count of bases not matched to a gene: 6. Germline values: CDR1 SGHNT, CDR2 YENEEA. This chain's CDR3 is CASSSGQGMGTGELFF. In DNA, the CDR3 is TGTGCCAGCAGCTCGGGACAGGGGATGGGCACCGGGGAGCTGTTTTTT.

This clone has just a few counts. The chain combines TRBV14 with TRBJ2-3; D unclear. Germline loops: CDR1 SGHDN, CDR2 FVKESK. There are 13 residues in the CDR3. V was cut by 0 bases and J by 8 bases, with 9 bases left in between. CDR3 region: CASSQDLRSTQYF. The CDR3 region has the DNA TGTGCCAGCAGCCAAGATCTCCGGAGTACGCAGTATTTT.

The chain combines TRBV7-9 with TRBJ2-3, with 10 positions matching TRBD1. Germline values: CDR1 SEHNR, CDR2 FQNEAQ (reference sequence). V lost 3 bases and J lost 5; bases outside the gene matches: 5. This CDR3 region has 15 residues. CDR3 region: CASSFGQGVLDTQYF. The CDR3 DNA is TGTGCCAGCAGCTTCGGACAGGGGGTTCTAGATACGCAGTATTTT.

Regarding this clone: Other DNA sequences from this sample encode an identical CDR3 as well. The chain uses TRBV18 and TRBJ2-5; D uncertain. Germline assignment: CDR1 KGHSH and CDR2 LQKENI. The CDR3 extends over 12 amino acids. The V gene lost 3 bases and the J gene lost 1 base, with 3 bases spanning the gap. CDR3 loop: CASSPSQETQYF. Written as DNA, the CDR3 is TGTGCCAGCTCACCGAGCCAAGAGACCCAGTACTTC.

The chain recombines TRBV7-2 with TRBJ1-6, with D maybe TRBD1 (5 bases). There are 16 residues in the CDR3. Germline CDR1 and CDR2: SGHTA and FQGNSA. Trimming left V 5 bases short and J 9 bases short, with 20 bases between. The chain's CDR3 is CASSPRRAGSRSPLHF. In nucleotides, the CDR3 is TGTGCCAGCAGCCCCCGGAGGGCAGGGTCCCGTTCACCCCTCCACTTT.

The chain is built from TRBV7-6 and TRBJ2-1; no reliable D call. CDR3 length: 15 residues. V was shortened by 1 base and J by 0 bases, with 7 bases between the two germline ends. Germline assignment: CDR1 SGHVS and CDR2 FNYEAQ. The CDR3: CASSLVVSSYNEQFF. The CDR3 DNA reads as TGTGCCAGCAGCTTAGTGGTTAGCTCCTACAATGAGCAGTTCTTC.

This chain connects TRBV10-3 to TRBJ2-2; maybe TRBD2 (6 bases). The ends were cut back, 6 bases at V and 0 bases at J, with 11 bases in the middle. CDR1 is ENHRY, CDR2 SYGVKD, per germline. This CDR3 contains 15 residues. In DNA, the CDR3 is TGTGCCATCAGAGACCGGGACTCGAACACCGGGGAGCTGTTTTTT. Amino acid sequence: CAIRDRDSNTGELFF.

The chain links TRBV5-1 to TRBJ1-2; a weak D match, TRBD1 (6 bases). The CDR3 has 14 residues. Trimming removed 2 bases at V and 0 bases at J, with 8 bases between. Germline V gene data show CDR1 as SGHRS and CDR2 as YFSETQ. CDR3 loop: CASSFGTSNYGYTF. The CDR3 coding sequence is TGCGCCAGCAGCTTCGGGACATCTAACTATGGCTACACCTTC.

Only one count was recorded for this clone. This rearrangement joins TRBV6-2 or TRBV6-3 to TRBJ2-7; 8 bases align to TRBD1. The CDR3 length is 14 residues. Trimming removed 5 bases from V and 4 bases from J; junction bases left unmatched: 7. Germline V gene sequence: CDR1 MNHEY, CDR2 SVGEGT. The CDR3 DNA follows: TGTGCCAGCAGTAAGACCAGGGGGCCGTACGAGCAGTACTTC. Its protein is CASSKTRGPYEQYF.

The sample holds a few counts of this clone. The chain has TRBV5-4 and TRBJ2-1; D is possibly TRBD2 (5 bases). CDR1 is SGHNT and CDR2 is YYREEE in the germline V gene (reference sequence). V dropped 7 bases and J dropped 8 bases, with 22 bases sitting between them. The CDR3 is 15 amino acids. The CDR3 here is CASSPGLAEWDEQFF. In DNA, the CDR3 is TGTGCCAGCTCACCTGGGCTAGCCGAATGGGATGAGCAGTTCTTC.

The chain carries TRBV3-1 (or the pseudogene TRBV3-2) and TRBJ2-2, with a possible D match to TRBD1 (6 bases). The CDR3 loop spans 17 amino acids. Germline V lookup: CDR1 LGHDT, CDR2 YNNKEL (reference sequence). V was cut by 0 bases and J by 7 bases, with 18 bases left in between. CDR3 sequence reads: CASSQDRTGPRGGELFF. The DNA for the CDR3 is TGTGCCAGCAGCCAAGACCGTACAGGGCCAAGAGGCGGGGAGCTGTTTTTT.

The rearrangement joins TRBV19 to TRBJ2-5, with D possibly TRBD1 on 5 matching bases. V dropped 3 bases and J dropped 2 bases, with 10 bases sitting between them. This CDR3 spans 14 amino acids. Germline-derived CDR1 and CDR2 are LNHDA and SQIVND (reference sequence). CDR3 sequence reads: CASSMRQTQETQYF. The CDR3 DNA reads TGTGCCAGTAGTATGAGACAGACTCAAGAGACCCAGTACTTC.

J is TRBJ2-5 and V is TRBV5-4, with TRBD2 identical over 13 bases. The CDR3 is made up of 16 amino acids. Germline V CDR1 and CDR2: SGHNT, YYREEE (reference sequence). Germline trimming cut 3 bases from V and 2 bases from J; bases unmatched to any gene: 4. Here the CDR3 DNA reads TGTGCCAGCAGCTATAGACTAGCGGGAGGTCAAGAGACCCAGTACTTC. Translating gives CASSYRLAGGQETQYF.

This sequence joins TRBV7-3 and TRBJ2-1; TRBD2 agrees at 11 bases. This CDR3 region has 16 residues. The germline gives CDR1 SGHTA, CDR2 FQGTGA. V was clipped by 5 bases and J by 9 bases; unmatched bases: 12. The CDR3 coding sequence is TGTGCCAGCAGCCACCGGGGGCTAGCGGGAGGTGGTGAGCAGTTCTTC. Amino acids: CASSHRGLAGGGEQFF.

This clone was found once. This chain connects TRBV4-1 to TRBJ1-2, with TRBD1 as a possible D gene (5 bases). V dropped 4 bases and J dropped 1 base, with 16 bases sitting between them. The length of the CDR3 is 16 residues. Germline lookup yields CDR1 MGHRA and CDR2 YSYEKL. As DNA, the CDR3 is TGCGCCAGCAGCCCCCTCCTCCTGACAGTTAACTATGGCTACACCTTC. It encodes CASSPLLLTVNYGYTF.

The V gene is TRBV21-1, the J gene TRBJ1-4; the listed D gene, TRBD1, was not tested against the DNA. TRBV21-1 is a pseudogene segment. The CDR3 sequence is 17 residues long. The CDR3 loop is CASSKVYRTATNEKLFF. The DNA for the CDR3 is TGTGCCAGCAGCAAAGTGTACAGGACGGCAACTAATGAAAAACTGTTTTTT.

This chain links TRBV13 with TRBJ2-1; unclear D gene. This CDR3 comprises 15 residues. Germline V gene data show CDR1 as PRHDT and CDR2 as FYEKMQ (reference sequence). The V gene lost 3 bases and the J gene lost 1 base, with 10 bases spanning the gap. The CDR3 bases are TGTGCCAGCAGCTTTCTCACTAAATCCTACAATGAGCAGTTCTTC. Residues: CASSFLTKSYNEQFF.

This clone appeared once. This chain uses TRBV7-9 with TRBJ2-4; the match to TRBD2 covers 8 bases. Germline assignment: CDR1 SEHNR and CDR2 FQNEAQ (reference sequence). Unmatched junction bases numbered 6, after V lost 7 bases and J lost 1 base. The CDR3 spans 15 residues. The DNA of the CDR3 is TGTGCCAGCACCGTAGCGGGGCCCGCCAAAAACATTCAGTACTTC. This translates into CASTVAGPAKNIQYF. Full variable domain (outside the CDR3, taken from reference TRBV7-9 and TRBJ2-4): DTGVSQNPRHKITKRGQNVTFRCDPISEHNRLYWYRQTLGQGPEFLTYFQNEAQLEKSRLLSDRFSAERPKGSFSTLEIQRTEQGDSAMYLCASTVAGPAKNIQYFGAGTRLSVL.

CDR3 bases: TGTGCCAGTAGTGCACCCTCAGCTCAAAGCGGTGAAAAACTGTTTTTT. Amino acid sequence: CASSAPSAQSGEKLFF. This chain links TRBV19 with TRBJ1-4; D unresolved. Germline V CDR1 and CDR2: LNHDA, SQIVND (reference sequence). This CDR3 spans 16 amino acids. The V gene lost 5 bases and the J gene lost 7 bases, with 20 bases spanning the gap.

This sequence joins TRBV3-1 (or the pseudogene TRBV3-2) and TRBJ2-7; a possible D gene is TRBD2 (6 bases). Germline V gene lookup returns CDR1 LGHDT and CDR2 YNNKEL (reference sequence). There are 14 residues in the CDR3. V lost 0 bases and J 2 bases, leaving 8 bases between the germline ends. The CDR3 nucleotides are TGTGCCAGCAGCCAAGATTGGGGGGCCTACGAGCAGTACTTC. It specifies CASSQDWGAYEQYF.